One and the same sample provided the 31 T cell receptor beta chains below, sequenced in a study of blood T cell repertoires in COVID-19. The repertoire was sequenced with immunoSEQ multiplex PCR; TCRdb's copy has only in-frame clones and lacks some. The table has 150,000 or so clones, 87% seen once; the top ten hold over 4%. Sequencing used PBMCs or T cells enriched from blood (not recorded which). These receptors were obtained from a woman in her forties who had been exposed to COVID-19.

The chain couples TRBV10-1 to TRBJ2-2, with D possibly being TRBD1 (6 bases). The germline V and J ends were trimmed by 4 bases and 5 bases, with 11 bases remaining between them. Germline-derived CDR1 and CDR2 are WNHNN and SYGVQD (reference sequence). The CDR3 is made up of 14 amino acids. CDR3 nucleotides: TGCGCCAGCAGTGCGATAGGGGGTACCGGGGAGCTGTTTTTT. Amino acid sequence: CASSAIGGTGELFF.

V is TRBV10-2 and J is TRBJ1-2; no clear D gene. In germline, CDR1 is WSHSY, CDR2 SAAADI. V shed 3 bases and J shed 6 bases, with 8 bases lying between them. This CDR3 has 12 residues. Here the CDR3 reads CASSDGWNGYTF. DNA of the CDR3: TGCGCCAGCAGTGACGGGTGGAATGGCTACACCTTC.

The chain combines TRBV7-9 with TRBJ2-5; 7 bases match TRBD1. V lost 3 bases and J lost 5; bases outside the gene matches: 0. Germline values: CDR1 SEHNR, CDR2 FQNEAQ (reference sequence). The CDR3 is 12 amino acids. As DNA, the CDR3 is TGTGCCAGCAGCTTCAGGGGGGAGACCCAGTACTTC. Translating gives CASSFRGETQYF.

The chain uses TRBV7-6 and TRBJ2-7, with 10 positions matching TRBD1. The CDR3 consists of 20 residues. J was trimmed by 5 bases and V by 0 bases; bases with no gene match: 19. The V gene's germline CDR1 is SGHVS and CDR2 FNYEAQ. CDR3 DNA: TGTGCCAGCAGCTTAGCTTCCCCGGGACAGGGGACGCGGAGGGACCACGAGCAGTACTTC. It encodes CASSLASPGQGTRRDHEQYF.

This chain links TRBV5-6 with TRBJ2-2, with TRBD2 matching over 7 bases. The V gene end was trimmed by 4 bases and the J gene end by 6 bases; junction bases not matched to a gene: 9. Germline V gives CDR1 SGHDT, CDR2 YYEEEE. There are 15 residues in the CDR3. In nucleotides, the CDR3 is TGTGCCAGCAGCCCGACTGGCGGGAGCTCCGGGGAGCTGTTTTTT. Encoded protein: CASSPTGGSSGELFF.

The gene calls are TRBV27 and TRBJ2-3; no clear D. There are 15 residues in the CDR3. Trimming took off 7 bases at V and 0 bases at J, with 14 bases between the two ends. Germline CDR1 and CDR2: MNHEY and SMNVEV (reference sequence). This CDR3 is CASNQRGQSTDTQYF. The CDR3 region has the DNA TGTGCCAGCAACCAGCGAGGTCAGAGCACAGATACGCAGTATTTT.

The rearrangement uses TRBV27 and TRBJ1-4; the D gene is possibly TRBD1 (5 bases). CDR1 and CDR2 (germline): MNHEY, SMNVEV (reference sequence). Between the trimmed V and J ends, which lost 4 bases and 4 bases, there was a span of 13 bases. CDR3 length: 15 amino acids. CDR3 sequence reads: CASSSSTASNEKLFF. CDR3 nucleotide sequence: TGTGCCAGCAGTTCCTCGACAGCGAGTAATGAAAAACTGTTTTTT.

The chain recombines TRBV7-2 with TRBJ1-3, with 9 bases that match TRBD1. V lost 6 bases to trimming and J lost 0 bases; unmatched junction nucleotides: 9. This CDR3 is 17 amino acids long. Germline loops: CDR1 SGHTA, CDR2 FQGNSA. In DNA form, the CDR3 reads TGTGCCAGCAGAAAAGGGACAGGGTTGGGCTCTGGAAACACCATATATTTT. It translates to CASRKGTGLGSGNTIYF.

Concerning this clone itself: One junction end disagrees with the germline gene, perhaps due to a read error. The rearrangement uses TRBV28 and TRBJ2-5; TRBD2 is a possible D gene (7 bases). CDR1 is MDHEN and CDR2 is SYDVKM in the germline V gene. This CDR3 region has 11 residues. CDR3 sequence: CASKRGGERDF. The CDR3 region has the DNA TGTGCCAGCAAAAGGGGGGGAGAAAGGGACTTC.

This clone was seen more than once but under ten times. V and J are TRBV5-5 and TRBJ1-5, with D possibly being TRBD1 (5 bases). There are 13 residues in the CDR3. Looked up from germline, CDR1 is SGHKS and CDR2 is YYEKEE (reference sequence). The V gene lost 1 base and the J gene lost 9 bases, with 11 bases spanning the gap. CDR3 nucleotide sequence: TGTGCCAGCAGCTTGTCGGGGGAATCGCCCCAGCATTTT. Its translation is CASSLSGESPQHF.

The chain uses TRBV19 and TRBJ1-2; 10 bases agree with TRBD1. In germline, CDR1 is LNHDA, CDR2 SQIVND (reference sequence). V lost 8 bases and J lost 7; bases outside the gene matches: 13. This CDR3 has 15 residues. The CDR3 nucleotides read TGTGCCAGTTCCGCAACCGGGACAGGGGTTGGTGGCTACACCTTC. Translated, it gives CASSATGTGVGGYTF.

The CDR3 DNA reads as TGTGCCAGCAGTGAAGCAGTTAGGGGCCGCCCCACACCTAGCTATGGCTACACCTTC. Residues: CASSEAVRGRPTPSYGYTF. The J gene is TRBJ1-2, the V gene TRBV6-1, with D possibly being TRBD1 (5 bases). Germline values: CDR1 MNHNS, CDR2 SASEGT. This CDR3 is 19 amino acids long. V lost 0 bases and J 4 bases, leaving 24 bases between the germline ends.

This chain uses TRBV3-1 (or the pseudogene TRBV3-2) with TRBJ2-3; TRBD1 matches at 9 bases. In germline, CDR1 is LGHDT, CDR2 YNNKEL (reference sequence). This CDR3 comprises 12 residues. After removal of 9 bases from V and 11 bases from J, the junction contained 9 bases not matched to a gene. The CDR3 sequence: CARPQGAPGQYF. CDR3 nucleotide sequence: TGTGCCAGACCACAGGGGGCGCCGGGGCAGTATTTT.

About this clone: The identical CDR3 is also encoded by other nucleotide sequences in the sample. J is TRBJ2-3 and V is TRBV7-2, with 14 bases matching TRBD2. V trimming: 1 base; J trimming: 6 bases; junction bases outside the gene matches: 0. CDR1 and CDR2 from the germline V gene are SGHTA and FQGNSA. The CDR3 runs 15 residues. In DNA form, the CDR3 reads TGTGCCAGCAGCTTAGGACTAGCGGGAGGGGATACGCAGTATTTT. Translation gives CASSLGLAGGDTQYF.

The sample holds one count of this clone. The chain has TRBV29-1 and TRBJ2-5; possibly TRBD1 for D (7 bases). V lost 6 bases, J lost 2 bases, and 10 bases lay in between. Germline V gene data show CDR1 as SQVTM and CDR2 as ANQGSEA. This CDR3 spans 12 amino acids. The CDR3 DNA sequence: TGCAGCGTCGCAGGGGGGCAAGAGACCCAGTACTTC. This codes for CSVAGGQETQYF.

This clone was seen just once. V and J are TRBV2 and TRBJ2-2; 14 nucleotides align to TRBD2. J was trimmed by 0 bases and V by 5 bases; bases with no gene match: 2. CDR1 is SNHLY, CDR2 FYNNEI, per germline. The CDR3 spans 17 residues. CDR3 coding DNA: TGTGCCAGCAGTCTGACTAGCGGGAGGGCGAACACCGGGGAGCTGTTTTTT. Its protein is CASSLTSGRANTGELFF.

The count of this clone is one. Here the CDR3 reads CASSPYPRTSVQETQYF. The CDR3 DNA is TGTGCCAGCAGCCCATACCCTAGGACTAGCGTACAAGAGACCCAGTACTTC. V is TRBV3-1 (or the pseudogene TRBV3-2) and J is TRBJ2-5; 9 bases align to TRBD2. Trimming removed 4 bases from V and 2 bases from J; junction bases left unmatched: 11. Germline V gene lookup returns CDR1 LGHDT and CDR2 YNNKEL (reference sequence). CDR3 length equals 17 residues.

This chain uses TRBV5-4 with TRBJ2-3, with a possible D match to TRBD2 (5 bases). Germline values: CDR1 SGHNT, CDR2 YYREEE (reference sequence). The CDR3 extends over 15 amino acids. Trimming shortened V by 0 bases and J by 2 bases, and 10 bases separated the two germline ends. The CDR3 bases are TGTGCCAGCAGCTTGGTGACTATTTTCACAGATACGCAGTATTTT. Its protein product is CASSLVTIFTDTQYF.

This clone showed up just a few times. V is TRBV28 and J is TRBJ2-7, with 10 bases fitting TRBD1. Germline values: CDR1 MDHEN, CDR2 SYDVKM. The CDR3 is 16 residues long. The V gene end was trimmed by 6 bases and the J gene end by 3 bases; junction bases not matched to a gene: 11. The DNA of the CDR3 is TGTGCCAGCAGCACCCCACTGACAGGGGGCGTCTACGAGCAGTACTTC. Its protein is CASSTPLTGGVYEQYF. Drawing the rest from reference TRBV28 and TRBJ2-7, the complete variable domain is DVKVTQSSRYLVKRTGEKVFLECVQDMDHENMFWYRQDPGLGLRLIYFSYDVKMKEKGDIPEGYSVSREKKERFSLILESASTNQTSMYLCASSTPLTGGVYEQYFGPGTRLTVT.

The rearrangement joins TRBV28 to TRBJ1-2; D is unresolved. The V and J ends lost 3 bases and 4 bases respectively, with 9 bases between them. This CDR3 spans 13 amino acids. Germline V gene sequence: CDR1 MDHEN, CDR2 SYDVKM. The chain's CDR3 is CASSLRASYGYTF. The CDR3 DNA reads TGTGCCAGCAGTTTGAGGGCTTCCTATGGCTACACCTTC.

The V call is TRBV10-1, the J call TRBJ1-1, with D possibly matching TRBD1 (5 bases). The CDR3 is made up of 15 amino acids. Germline CDR1 WNHNN, CDR2 SYGVQD (reference sequence). Trimming stripped 6 bases from V and 1 base from J, with 15 bases between. This CDR3 reads CASSDPGLGNTEAFF. CDR3 DNA: TGCGCCAGCAGCGACCCGGGACTGGGGAACACTGAAGCTTTCTTT.

This sequence joins TRBV29-1 and TRBJ1-5; D remains ambiguous. Looked up from germline, CDR1 is SQVTM and CDR2 is ANQGSEA. This CDR3 comprises 12 residues. Between the trimmed V and J ends, which lost 4 bases and 0 bases, there was a span of 4 bases. This CDR3 reads CSVGYSNQPQHF. The CDR3 DNA reads as TGCAGCGTTGGTTATAGCAATCAGCCCCAGCATTTT.

This clone has a single count. The V call is TRBV6-4, the J call TRBJ2-3; D is possibly TRBD2 (6 bases). Between the trimmed V and J ends, which lost 3 bases and 0 bases, there was a span of 10 bases. Germline V gives CDR1 MRHNA, CDR2 SNTAGT. The CDR3 has 15 amino acids. CDR3 amino acids: CASSEGGLSTDTQYF. The CDR3 DNA follows: TGTGCCAGCAGTGAGGGAGGACTCAGCACAGATACGCAGTATTTT.

This clone occurred once. This chain uses TRBV6-5 with TRBJ1-4; 7 bases line up with TRBD1. The CDR3 loop spans 15 amino acids. J was trimmed by 4 bases and V by 5 bases; bases with no gene match: 7. The germline V gene has CDR1 MNHEY and CDR2 SVGAGI. CDR3 in DNA: TGTGCCAGCAGTCCGGAGGGACAGAATAATGAAAAACTGTTTTTT. Residues: CASSPEGQNNEKLFF.

The DNA of the CDR3 is TGTGCCAGCAGCCCTCGGGATGACTCCTACGAGCAGTACTTC. Amino acids: CASSPRDDSYEQYF. The chain recombines TRBV7-9 with TRBJ2-7, with a tentative D call TRBD2 (5 bases). Trimming took 5 bases from V and 0 from J, leaving 11 bases between them. Germline V gene lookup returns CDR1 SEHNR and CDR2 FQNEAQ (reference sequence). The CDR3 is 14 residues long.

The rearrangement joins TRBV2 to TRBJ2-7, with D maybe TRBD2 (5 bases). The CDR3 length is 12 residues. From germline, CDR1 is SNHLY and CDR2 FYNNEI. Trimming stripped 7 bases from V and 3 bases from J, with 10 bases between. The CDR3 here is CASNEGYYEQYF. Here the CDR3 DNA reads TGTGCCAGCAACGAGGGTTACTACGAGCAGTACTTC. The full variable domain, in which reference TRBV2 and TRBJ2-7 provide the parts outside the CDR3, is EPEVTQTPSHQVTQMGQEVILRCVPISNHLYFYWYRQILGQKVEFLVSFYNNEISEKSEIFDDQFSVERPDGSNFTLKIRSTKLEDSAMYFCASNEGYYEQYFGPGTRLTVT.

This clone was detected only a few times. This chain links TRBV10-3 with TRBJ1-6; D is perhaps TRBD1 (5 bases). The CDR3 contains 13 residues. Germline lookup yields CDR1 ENHRY and CDR2 SYGVKD. V lost 4 bases and J lost 7, with 8 bases in between. CDR3 protein: CAISGTRNSPLHF. The CDR3 DNA reads as TGTGCCATCAGTGGGACACGAAATTCACCCCTCCACTTT.

CDR3 residues: CASSARIGTGLTEAFF. CDR3 nucleotide sequence: TGTGCCAGTAGTGCGCGCATAGGGACAGGGCTCACTGAAGCTTTCTTT. The chain couples TRBV19 to TRBJ1-1, with 9 bases aligning to TRBD1. Germline CDR1 is LNHDA and CDR2 is SQIVND (reference sequence). The V segment lost 5 bases and the J segment 4 bases; nucleotides outside the gene matches: 11. CDR3 length: 16 residues. The whole variable domain, remainder taken from reference TRBV19 and TRBJ1-1, is DGGITQSPKYLFRKEGQNVTLSCEQNLNHDAMYWYRQDPGQGLRLIYYSQIVNDFQKGDIAEGYSVSREKKESFPLTVTSAQKNPTAFYLCASSARIGTGLTEAFFGQGTRLTVV.

The chain uses TRBV27 and TRBJ1-6; possible D gene TRBD1, 5 bases. Germline loops: CDR1 MNHEY, CDR2 SMNVEV (reference sequence). Between the trimmed V and J ends, which lost 2 bases and 10 bases, there was a span of 6 bases. The CDR3 runs 12 residues. This CDR3 reads CASSLGGSPLHF. In nucleotides, the CDR3 is TGTGCCAGCAGTTTAGGGGGGTCACCCCTCCACTTT.

The chain links TRBV5-4 to TRBJ2-1, with TRBD2 identical over 14 bases. The length of the CDR3 is 17 residues. The trim removed 1 base at V and 6 bases at J, leaving 6 bases unmatched. From germline, CDR1 is SGHNT and CDR2 YYREEE (reference sequence). The CDR3 loop is CASSLTQTSGRANEQFF. The CDR3 DNA reads TGTGCCAGCAGCTTGACCCAGACTAGCGGGAGGGCCAATGAGCAGTTCTTC.

The rearrangement joins TRBV5-4 to TRBJ1-2, with a possible D match to TRBD1 (5 bases). The CDR3 runs 16 residues. V was shortened by 3 bases and J by 3 bases, with 18 bases between the two germline ends. Germline values: CDR1 SGHNT, CDR2 YYREEE (reference sequence). This CDR3 is CASSWMDMSLDYGYTF. In DNA, the CDR3 is TGTGCCAGCAGCTGGATGGACATGTCGTTGGACTATGGCTACACCTTC. The variable domain in full, with the rest retrieved from reference TRBV5-4 and TRBJ1-2, is ETGVTQSPTHLIKTRGQQVTLRCSSQSGHNTVSWYQQALGQGPQFIFQYYREEENGRGNFPPRFSGLQFPNYSSELNVNALELDDSALYLCASSWMDMSLDYGYTFGSGTRLTVV.